The text below deals with one T cell receptor (beta chain). In the original workflow: Amplification of reference gene primers was used by the study to estimate nucleated cell counts. Repertoires were generated with immunoSEQ multiplex PCR, while TCRdb's copy carries only in-frame clones and drops some. Clone size and V and J calls were adopted from that table, with D and trimming inferred from the DNA. This table has 300,000 to 350,000 clones, approximately 86% appearing once. These data belong to a study of blood T cell repertoires in COVID-19. Study-level background: Some COVID-19 samples were acute and others convalescent; all came from the United States, Italy and Spain. PBMCs, B-cell-depleted T cells, or T cells provided the cDNA or gDNA that made up the material.

The sample consisted of peripheral blood. The sequence was collected from a man aged 18 to 30 with active or convalescent COVID-19.

The CDR3 DNA is TGTGCCAGCAGCGACAGGGGGGGCTACGAGCAGTACTTC. Amino acids: CASSDRGGYEQYF. V is TRBV2 and J is TRBJ2-7; the match to TRBD1 covers 9 bases. CDR1 is SNHLY, CDR2 FYNNEI, per germline. J lost 3 bases, V lost 6 bases, and 3 bases had no gene match. CDR3 length equals 13 residues.